A selection of T cell receptor beta chains follows, all from one sample in a study of cytomegalovirus exposure and HLA in healthy donors. Measured with immunoSEQ multiplex PCR; TCRdb has only the in-frame clones, and not every one. The table lists more than 120,000 clones, around 78% of them singletons. The sample comprised PBMCs. The receptors come from a woman in her thirties or forties in good health and CMV-seropositive. Both conserved end residues are part of each CDR3. Each record gives: V gene, J gene, clone size, D gene, CDR3 protein, CDR3 DNA. D genes are given only for firm matches. Clone size appears in some rows only: once, few, many, or a class for an expanded clone.

V: TRBV6-1; J: TRBJ2-5; size: .; D: TRBD2; CDR3: CATTWLAGGETQYF; DNA: TGTGCCACCACCTGGCTAGCGGGGGGGGAGACCCAGTACTTC
V: TRBV9; J: TRBJ2-5; size: .; D: .; CDR3: CASSVGSEQETQYF; DNA: TGTGCCAGCAGCGTAGGTAGCGAGCAAGAGACCCAGTACTTC
V: TRBV7-7; J: TRBJ2-5; size: .; D: .; CDR3: CAGSLGGREVETQYF; DNA: TGTGCTGGCAGCTTAGGAGGTAGAGAAGTGGAGACCCAGTACTTC
V: TRBV7-8; J: TRBJ2-7; size: .; D: TRBD2; CDR3: CASSLTTSGSLEQYF; DNA: TGTGCCAGCAGCCTGACTACTAGCGGGAGCCTCGAGCAGTACTTC
V: TRBV5-1; J: TRBJ2-5; size: .; D: TRBD2; CDR3: CASSLAGGEETQYF; DNA: TGCGCCAGCAGCTTAGCGGGAGGGGAAGAGACCCAGTACTTC
V: TRBV6-6; J: TRBJ2-7; size: .; D: .; CDR3: CASGRQGSYEQYF; DNA: TGTGCCAGCGGCCGCCAGGGGAGTTACGAGCAGTACTTC
V: TRBV5-4; J: TRBJ2-3; size: .; D: TRBD1; CDR3: CASSSTDRGRDTQYF; DNA: TGTGCCAGCAGCTCCACGGACAGGGGGCGCGATACGCAGTATTTT
V: TRBV27; J: TRBJ1-2; size: once; D: .; CDR3: CASNPTEYGYTF; DNA: TGTGCCAGCAACCCGACAGAATATGGCTACACCTTC
V: TRBV28; J: TRBJ2-7; size: .; D: .; CDR3: CASMRTPNSYEQYF; DNA: TGTGCCAGCATGAGGACACCCAACTCCTACGAGCAGTACTTC
V: TRBV15; J: TRBJ1-1; size: .; D: .; CDR3: CATSRDSTNTEAFF; DNA: TGTGCCACCAGCAGAGATAGCACCAACACTGAAGCTTTCTTT
V: TRBV28; J: TRBJ1-5; size: .; D: .; CDR3: CASSPQVGANQPQHF; DNA: TGTGCCAGCAGTCCCCAGGTAGGGGCCAACCAGCCCCAGCATTTT
V: TRBV19; J: TRBJ1-1; size: .; D: .; CDR3: CASSIQGHPTTEAFF; DNA: TGTGCCAGTAGTATTCAGGGACACCCGACCACTGAAGCTTTCTTT
V: TRBV29-1; J: TRBJ2-3; size: .; D: TRBD2; CDR3: CSVEDLRDGRDGTDTQYF; DNA: TGCAGCGTTGAAGATCTTCGTGACGGGAGGGATGGAACAGATACGCAGTATTTT
V: TRBV2; J: TRBJ2-7; size: .; D: .; CDR3: CASSERYEQYF; DNA: TGTGCCAGCAGTGAGAGATACGAGCAGTACTTC
V: TRBV18; J: TRBJ1-1; size: .; D: TRBD1; CDR3: CASSLPGQVETEAFF; DNA: TGTGCCAGCTCACTTCCGGGACAGGTGGAAACTGAAGCTTTCTTT
V: TRBV6-1; J: TRBJ2-7; size: .; D: .; CDR3: CASSVGQGGYEQYF; DNA: TGTGCCAGCAGTGTCGGGCAGGGGGGTTACGAGCAGTACTTC
V: TRBV5-1; J: TRBJ2-2; size: .; D: TRBD1; CDR3: CASSEQGADTGELFF; DNA: TGCGCCAGCAGTGAACAGGGGGCGGACACCGGGGAGCTGTTTTTT
V: TRBV6-1; J: TRBJ1-2; size: .; D: .; CDR3: CASSLTGGGVRGYTF; DNA: TGTGCCAGCAGCCTAACCGGAGGGGGGGTGCGCGGCTACACCTTC
V: TRBV4-2; J: TRBJ2-3; size: few; D: .; CDR3: CASSQEGHSTDTQYF; DNA: TGTGCCAGCAGCCAAGAGGGGCACAGCACAGATACGCAGTATTTT
V: TRBV11-2; J: TRBJ2-3; size: .; D: .; CDR3: CASSQTGTVTDTQYF; DNA: TGTGCCAGCAGCCAGACCGGGACTGTCACAGATACGCAGTATTTT
V: TRBV21-1; J: TRBJ2-3; size: .; D: .; CDR3: CASTTGLAGGGADTQYF; DNA: TGTGCCAGCACAACAGGACTAGCGGGAGGTGGGGCAGATACGCAGTATTTT
V: TRBV4-2; J: TRBJ2-5; size: .; D: .; CDR3: CASSQHDGNQETQYF; DNA: TGTGCCAGCAGCCAGCACGACGGGAACCAAGAGACCCAGTACTTC
V: TRBV6-1; J: TRBJ1-2; size: .; D: .; CDR3: CASSEATAGKDGYTF; DNA: TGTGCCAGCAGTGAAGCAACGGCAGGGAAGGATGGCTACACCTTC
V: TRBV27; J: TRBJ2-7; size: .; D: TRBD2; CDR3: CASSRLAGVQYF; DNA: TGTGCCAGCAGTCGACTAGCGGGAGTACAGTACTTC
V: TRBV6-1; J: TRBJ2-3; size: .; D: TRBD2; CDR3: CASSEAAAGGPDTQYF; DNA: TGTGCCAGCAGTGAAGCGGCTGCGGGAGGGCCGGATACGCAGTATTTT
V: TRBV5-1; J: TRBJ2-3; size: .; D: .; CDR3: CASSPNLAVTDTQYF; DNA: TGCGCCAGCAGCCCCAACCTAGCAGTCACAGATACGCAGTATTTT
V: TRBV7-9; J: TRBJ2-1; size: few; D: TRBD2; CDR3: CSSSLALAGAHNEQFF; DNA: TGTTCCAGCAGCTTAGCTCTAGCGGGAGCCCACAATGAGCAGTTCTTC
V: TRBV5-1; J: TRBJ2-7; size: .; D: TRBD2; CDR3: CASSFTGWGGEQYF; DNA: TGCGCCAGCAGCTTTACAGGCTGGGGGGGAGAGCAGTACTTC
V: TRBV4-1; J: TRBJ2-1; size: .; D: .; CDR3: CASSQLTGKRIDEQFF; DNA: TGCGCCAGCAGCCAGCTAACAGGGAAAAGAATCGATGAGCAGTTCTTC
V: TRBV10-2; J: TRBJ2-7; size: once; D: TRBD2; CDR3: CATRRLAGRYEQYF; DNA: TGCGCCACGCGGAGACTAGCGGGACGCTACGAGCAGTACTTC
V: TRBV30; J: TRBJ2-5; size: .; D: .; CDR3: CAWGPRGTQYF; DNA: TGTGCCTGGGGACCCAGGGGGACCCAGTACTTC
V: TRBV2; J: TRBJ2-3; size: .; D: TRBD1; CDR3: CASHGPGQDRTDTQYF; DNA: TGTGCCAGCCACGGACCGGGACAGGATCGCACAGATACGCAGTATTTT
V: TRBV30; J: TRBJ2-3; size: .; D: TRBD2; CDR3: CAWSGTSGSTDTQYF; DNA: TGTGCCTGGAGCGGAACTAGCGGGAGTACAGATACGCAGTATTTT
V: TRBV7-9; J: TRBJ2-1; size: .; D: .; CDR3: CASSTGGYNEQFF; DNA: TGTGCCAGCAGCACCGGAGGGTACAATGAGCAGTTCTTC
V: TRBV28; J: TRBJ1-3; size: .; D: .; CDR3: CASSGAFYRAHGNTIYF; DNA: TGTGCCAGCAGTGGGGCCTTTTACAGGGCACACGGAAACACCATATATTTT
V: TRBV7-6; J: TRBJ2-7; size: .; D: TRBD2; CDR3: CASSLGALAGEQYF; DNA: TGTGCCAGCAGCTTAGGCGCTCTAGCGGGCGAGCAGTACTTC
V: TRBV5-6; J: TRBJ2-7; size: .; D: .; CDR3: CASSPLSADYEQYF; DNA: TGTGCCAGCAGCCCACTAAGTGCAGACTACGAGCAGTACTTC
V: TRBV6-5; J: TRBJ2-7; size: .; D: TRBD2; CDR3: CASIARLATSYEQYF; DNA: TGTGCCAGCATTGCAAGACTAGCGACTTCCTACGAGCAGTACTTC
V: TRBV13; J: TRBJ2-1; size: few; D: TRBD2; CDR3: CASSTLLSGKSYNEQFF; DNA: TGTGCCAGCAGCACCCTTTTGAGCGGGAAATCCTACAATGAGCAGTTCTTC
V: TRBV4-1; J: TRBJ2-7; size: .; D: TRBD2; CDR3: CASSQDPGGRVYEQYF; DNA: TGCGCCAGCAGCCAAGATCCAGGCGGGAGGGTTTACGAGCAGTACTTC
V: TRBV7-9; J: TRBJ2-3; size: .; D: TRBD2; CDR3: CSSSLLAGGDTDTQYF; DNA: TGTTCCAGCAGCTTATTGGCGGGAGGGGACACAGATACGCAGTATTTT
V: TRBV21-1; J: TRBJ2-7; size: .; D: .; CDR3: CASSKGTGDPQKGARMAYEQYF; DNA: TGTGCCAGCAGCAAAGGGACAGGGGACCCCCAGAAGGGCGCACGGATGGCCTACGAGCAGTACTTC
V: TRBV7-6; J: TRBJ2-1; size: .; D: .; CDR3: CASSQGGLAYNEQFF; DNA: TGTGCCAGCAGCCAAGGAGGGCTCGCCTACAATGAGCAGTTCTTC
V: TRBV5-5; J: TRBJ2-6; size: .; D: .; CDR3: CASSSGIGANVLTF; DNA: TGTGCCAGCAGCTCCGGGATCGGGGCCAACGTCCTGACTTTC
V: TRBV11-3; J: TRBJ2-5; size: few; D: TRBD2; CDR3: CASSLGVTSGQETQYF; DNA: TGTGCCAGCAGCCTAGGGGTAACTAGCGGGCAAGAGACCCAGTACTTC
V: TRBV7-9; J: TRBJ2-3; size: .; D: .; CDR3: CASSLARRTDTQYF; DNA: TGTGCCAGCAGCTTAGCCAGGCGCACAGATACGCAGTATTTT